These 9 T cell receptor beta chains were all obtained from the same sample, sequenced in a study of blood T cell repertoires in COVID-19. Some clones are missing from TCRdb's copy, which holds only in-frame ones; the method was immunoSEQ multiplex PCR. This table has more than 95,000 clones, roughly 90% appearing once. Sample: peripheral blood. These receptors came from a man between 45 and 60 years old with acute or convalescent COVID-19.

The gene calls are TRBV19 and TRBJ2-7; TRBD1 might be the D (5 bases). V lost 6 bases, J lost 2 bases, and 11 bases lay in between. Per germline, CDR1 LNHDA and CDR2 SQIVND (reference sequence). This CDR3 has 13 residues. The CDR3 nucleotides are TGTGCCAGTAGAGTGGCAGGGACCTACGAGCAGTACTTC. This codes for CASRVAGTYEQYF.

CDR3 DNA: TGCGCCAGCAGCCCATCCGGGGACAGGGGGCGTGCAGATACGCAGTATTTT. It is translated as CASSPSGDRGRADTQYF. The J gene is TRBJ2-3, the V gene TRBV5-1; 12 bases agree with TRBD1. Looked up from germline, CDR1 is SGHRS and CDR2 is YFSETQ. V shed 4 bases and J 4 bases; nucleotides not matched to a gene: 10. CDR3 length equals 17 residues.

The chain recombines TRBV5-8 with TRBJ2-2, with 9 bases that match TRBD2. Germline V gene sequence: CDR1 SGHTS, CDR2 YDEGEE. The V gene end was trimmed by 4 bases and the J gene end by 3 bases; junction bases not matched to a gene: 16. There are 19 residues in the CDR3. The CDR3 DNA is TGTGCCAGCAGCCGTGGGGCGGGAGGGCCAAGCGCCCACACCGGGGAGCTGTTTTTT. Translated, it gives CASSRGAGGPSAHTGELFF.

The chain links TRBV5-4 to TRBJ2-1; TRBD2 matches 11 bases. CDR1 is SGHNT and CDR2 is YYREEE in the germline V gene (reference sequence). J was trimmed by 5 bases and V by 4 bases; bases with no gene match: 5. The CDR3 sequence is 15 residues long. In DNA, the CDR3 is TGTGCCAGCAGCCCGCTAGCGGGAGGTAACAATGAGCAGTTCTTC. Protein: CASSPLAGGNNEQFF.

This chain links TRBV5-1 with TRBJ1-5; D may be TRBD1 (5 bases). The CDR3 spans 14 residues. Trimming stripped 4 bases from V and 7 bases from J, with 15 bases between. Germline CDR1 reads SGHRS; CDR2 reads YFSETQ. CDR3 protein: CASSPGGAGQPQHF. DNA for the CDR3: TGCGCCAGCAGCCCGGGAGGGGCGGGACAGCCCCAGCATTTT.

The rearrangement links TRBV6-6 to TRBJ2-7, with 7 nucleotides matching TRBD2. The CDR3 totals 14 residues. Germline CDR1 MNHNY, CDR2 SVGAGI (reference sequence). The junction had 6 bases not matched to a gene; V was cut back by 5 bases and J by 2 bases. The CDR3 nucleotides read TGTGCCAGCAGTGAGAGCGGGAACCCCTACGAGCAGTACTTC. Protein sequence: CASSESGNPYEQYF.

The rearrangement joins TRBV3-1 (or the pseudogene TRBV3-2) to TRBJ2-1, with 9 bases aligning to TRBD2. The V gene end was trimmed by 0 bases and the J gene end by 4 bases; junction bases not matched to a gene: 4. The CDR3 consists of 16 residues. Germline CDR1 reads LGHDT; CDR2 reads YNNKEL (reference sequence). The CDR3, as DNA: TGTGCCAGCAGCCAAGATTTTGCGGGAGGGTACAATGAGCAGTTCTTC. It codes for CASSQDFAGGYNEQFF.

The chain has TRBV5-5 and TRBJ2-7; tentatively, D is TRBD1 (5 bases). V was trimmed by 5 bases and J by 3 bases, leaving 9 bases between them. The V gene's germline CDR1 is SGHKS and CDR2 YYEKEE (reference sequence). The CDR3 length is 12 residues. The CDR3: CASSGQGYEQYF. DNA for the CDR3: TGTGCCAGCAGTGGTCAGGGCTACGAGCAGTACTTC.

The V and J genes are TRBV4-3 and TRBJ2-5; D ambiguous. Trimming cost V 8 bases and J 2 bases, with 9 bases left between them. The CDR3 is 12 residues long. Germline CDR1 and CDR2: LGHNA and YSLEER. In nucleotides, the CDR3 is TGCGCCAGCCCCGTTTTTCAAGAGACCCAGTACTTC. It is translated as CASPVFQETQYF.